The 18 T cell receptor beta chains below all came from one sample that was sequenced in a study of spatial heterogeneity in lung cancer. Regarding time point: blood at routine non-recurrence follow-up after resection. From the 5' RACE reads, TCRdb called clonotypes with MiXCR, one entry per CDR3 protein. This table holds about 29,000 distinct CDR3 sequences, 10% found once. Sequenced material: PBMCs, taken at follow-up. The receptor set was obtained from a female donor with early-stage non-small cell lung cancer.

In its sample, this clonotype was seen a few times. The chain uses TRBV5-1 and TRBJ1-2; 12 bases line up with TRBD1. This CDR3 spans 20 amino acids. V was pared by 3 bases and J by 4 bases, with 19 bases of the junction left unmatched. The germline V gene has CDR1 SGHRS and CDR2 YFSETQ. In DNA, the CDR3 is TGCGCCAGCAGCTATGACCCCCCGGGACAGGGGGCAACGGTTCTCTATGGCTACACCTTC. Protein: CASSYDPPGQGATVLYGYTF.

This clonotype has ten or more counts. The rearrangement links TRBV3-1 to TRBJ2-2, with 7 nucleotides matching TRBD2. The CDR3 totals 17 residues. The germline gives CDR1 LGHDT, CDR2 YNNKEL (reference sequence). V dropped 1 base and J dropped 5; count of bases not matched to a gene: 10. CDR3 DNA sequence: TGTGCCAGCAGCCAAGCGGCGGGGGTTCCTTGGACCGGGGAGCTGTTTTTT. As protein: CASSQAAGVPWTGELFF.

This clonotype was seen ten or more times. This sequence joins TRBV20-1 and TRBJ2-1; D may be TRBD1 (7 bases). Per germline, CDR1 DFQATT and CDR2 SNEGSKA (reference sequence). This CDR3 has 12 amino acids. V was pared by 6 bases and J by 8 bases, with 14 bases between. CDR3 nucleotides: TGCAGTGCGGAGGGGGCGCGGGATGAGCAGTTCTTC. Protein product: CSAEGARDEQFF.

This clonotype was detected ten times or more. The chain links TRBV7-2 to TRBJ2-7; D is unclear. Germline values: CDR1 SGHTA, CDR2 FQGNSA. This CDR3 has 14 residues. The V gene lost 5 bases and the J gene lost 3 bases, with 14 bases spanning the gap. The CDR3 DNA follows: TGTGCCAGCAGCCCCGCTACCTTAGACTACGAGCAGTACTTC. Translation: CASSPATLDYEQYF.

This clonotype was detected ten times or more. V is TRBV28 and J is TRBJ2-7, with D tentatively TRBD2 (6 bases). V was cut by 5 bases and J by 2 bases, with 19 bases left in between. This CDR3 has 16 amino acids. The germline gives CDR1 MDHEN, CDR2 SYDVKM. CDR3 in amino acids: CASSPPGTGATYEQYF. Written as DNA, the CDR3 is TGTGCCAGCAGTCCTCCCGGGACTGGGGCAACCTACGAGCAGTACTTC.

Many counts were recorded for this clonotype. This sequence joins TRBV6-2 or TRBV6-3 and TRBJ1-1; the match to TRBD1 covers 7 bases. CDR3 size: 15 residues. With V trimmed by 5 bases and J by 1 base, 7 bases remained unmatched. Germline-derived CDR1 and CDR2 are MNHEY and SVGEGT. The CDR3 coding sequence is TGTGCCAGCAGTGTGAGGGGGCCGAGGAACACTGAAGCTTTCTTT. Protein sequence: CASSVRGPRNTEAFF.

This clonotype appeared many times. The chain joins TRBV2 to TRBJ2-5, with no clear D. This CDR3 has 14 amino acids. V was pared by 5 bases and J by 2 bases, with 12 bases between. Germline V lookup: CDR1 SNHLY, CDR2 FYNNEI. CDR3 sequence (DNA): TGTGCCAGCAGTATGGAGACATCACAAGAGACCCAGTACTTC. This encodes CASSMETSQETQYF.

This clonotype was detected ten times or more. The genes are TRBV6-2 or TRBV6-3 and TRBJ2-7; possibly TRBD2 for D (5 bases). V lost 2 bases, J lost 3 bases, and 8 bases lay in between. This CDR3 spans 13 amino acids. Germline V gene sequence: CDR1 MNHEY, CDR2 SVGEGT. CDR3 nucleotide sequence: TGTGCCAGCAGTTACGAGGGAATCTACGAGCAGTACTTC. The encoded protein is CASSYEGIYEQYF.

The table lists this clonotype with many counts. V is TRBV20-1 and J is TRBJ2-1, with 10 bases that match TRBD1. Unmatched junction bases numbered 7, after V lost 8 bases and J lost 6 bases. The CDR3 extends over 13 amino acids. Germline CDR1 and CDR2: DFQATT and SNEGSKA (reference sequence). CDR3 region: CSTGQGVSNEQFF. The CDR3 region has the DNA TGCAGTACTGGACAGGGGGTCAGCAATGAGCAGTTCTTC.

The gene calls are TRBV10-3 and TRBJ1-6; D is uncertain. Germline V gives CDR1 ENHRY, CDR2 SYGVKD. V lost 0 bases and J lost 2, with 5 bases in between. The CDR3 runs 15 residues. This CDR3 reads CAISESGTYNSPLHF. CDR3 sequence (DNA): TGTGCCATCAGTGAGTCCGGGACCTATAATTCACCCCTCCACTTT.

The chain carries TRBV20-1 and TRBJ2-2, with D perhaps assigned TRBD1 or TRBD2 (5 bases each). The CDR3 runs to 12 residues. Trimming removed 7 bases at V and 2 bases at J, with 8 bases between. Germline CDR1 is DFQATT and CDR2 is SNEGSKA (reference sequence). CDR3 loop: CSGGRNTGELFF. DNA for the CDR3: TGCAGTGGGGGGAGAAACACCGGGGAGCTGTTTTTT.

V and J are TRBV30 and TRBJ2-1, with D perhaps TRBD1 (5 bases). Germline values: CDR1 GTSNPN, CDR2 SVGIG (reference sequence). Trimming removed 3 bases at V and 6 bases at J, with 21 bases between. The CDR3 covers 16 residues. CDR3 nucleotides: TGTGCCTGGAGCCCCATTGGGGCCGGCCCGGGCAATGAGCAGTTCTTC. Translated: CAWSPIGAGPGNEQFF.

This clonotype was seen ten or more times. This chain joins TRBV5-8 and TRBJ1-1; TRBD1 agrees at 9 bases. J was trimmed by 4 bases and V by 4 bases; bases with no gene match: 8. Germline V gives CDR1 SGHTS, CDR2 YDEGEE. This CDR3 is 15 amino acids long. The CDR3 DNA reads as TGTGCCAGCAGCCCGGGACAGGGTTGGGCCACTGAAGCTTTCTTT. Residues: CASSPGQGWATEAFF. Full variable domain (remainder filled in from reference TRBV5-8 and TRBJ1-1): EAGVTQSPTHLIKTRGQQATLRCSPISGHTSVYWYQQALGLGLQFLLWYDEGEERNRGNFPPRFSGRQFPNYSSELNVNALELEDSALYLCASSPGQGWATEAFFGQGTRLTVV.

In this sample, this clonotype turned up many times. The CDR3 sequence: CASSYSGGEQYF. The CDR3 DNA reads as TGTGCCAGCAGTTATAGCGGGGGCGAGCAGTACTTC. This chain links TRBV28 with TRBJ2-7, with 9 bases that match TRBD2. In germline, CDR1 is MDHEN, CDR2 SYDVKM. The CDR3 has 12 residues. The V segment lost 4 bases and the J segment 6 bases; nucleotides outside the gene matches: 1.

The chain has TRBV6-1 and TRBJ1-1; no reliable D call. The ends were cut back, 0 bases at V and 2 bases at J, with 7 bases in the middle. Germline values: CDR1 MNHNS, CDR2 SASEGT. The CDR3 extends over 14 amino acids. The CDR3 sequence: CASSEAGGNTEAFF. In DNA form, the CDR3 reads TGTGCCAGCAGTGAAGCGGGCGGAAACACTGAAGCTTTCTTT.

V gene TRBV25-1 combines with J gene TRBJ1-4; no firm D call. The CDR3 covers 14 residues. The germline CDR1 and CDR2 sequences are MGHDK and SYGVNS. The ends were cut back, 9 bases at V and 3 bases at J, with 14 bases in the middle. CDR3 coding DNA: TGTGCCAGTTCACCGGTACGGGCTAATGAAAAACTGTTTTTT. This sequence encodes CASSPVRANEKLFF.

The chain has TRBV7-8 and TRBJ2-2, with D uncertain. Germline CDR1 is SGHVS and CDR2 is FQNEAQ. The CDR3 extends over 15 amino acids. V was shortened by 1 base and J by 1 base, with 7 bases between the two germline ends. This CDR3 reads CASSLGTRNTGELFF. The CDR3 nucleotides read TGTGCCAGCAGCTTAGGAACCAGGAACACCGGGGAGCTGTTTTTT. Filled out from reference TRBV7-8 and TRBJ2-2, the complete variable domain reads GAGVSQSPRYKVAKRGQDVALRCDPISGHVSLFWYQQALGQGPEFLTYFQNEAQLDKSGLPSDRFFAERPEGSVSTLKIQRTQQEDSAVYLCASSLGTRNTGELFFGEGSRLTVL.

In this sample, this clonotype turned up many times. The gene calls are TRBV12-3 or TRBV12-4 and TRBJ2-7; tentatively, D is TRBD2 (5 bases). The CDR3 is 13 amino acids. The V end lost 8 bases, the J end lost 1 base, and 12 bases lay between the germline ends. The CDR3 here is CASEGIGSYEQYF. For the CDR3, the DNA is TGTGCCAGCGAGGGAATAGGGTCCTACGAGCAGTACTTC.